The 12 T cell receptor beta chains in this list originate from one sample, sequenced in a study of blood T cell repertoires in COVID-19. Sequencing used immunoSEQ multiplex PCR; TCRdb keeps in-frame clones, though not all of them. The table has about 84,000 clones, roughly 80% seen once. Sample: peripheral blood. These receptors all come from a woman older than 75 with acute or convalescent COVID-19.

The V gene is TRBV27, the J gene TRBJ2-6, with D possibly TRBD1 on 5 matching bases. Germline CDR1 is MNHEY and CDR2 is SMNVEV (reference sequence). The V gene lost 1 base and the J gene lost 0 bases, with 13 bases spanning the gap. This CDR3 region has 18 residues. The CDR3 coding sequence is TGTGCCAGCAGTTTATGGGGCAGCCGATTCTCTGGGGCCAACGTCCTGACTTTC. Protein: CASSLWGSRFSGANVLTF.

This clone appeared a few times. The CDR3: CASTGQGNTEAFF. Here the CDR3 DNA reads TGCGCCAGTACGGGACAGGGAAACACTGAAGCTTTCTTT. This chain links TRBV5-1 with TRBJ1-1, with 9 bases fitting TRBD1. The V gene's germline CDR1 is SGHRS and CDR2 YFSETQ. This CDR3 spans 13 amino acids. Trimming cost V 8 bases and J 2 bases; bases outside gene matches: 4.

This clone has more than one count but fewer than ten. The gene calls are TRBV7-9 and TRBJ2-1; possible D gene TRBD2, 5 bases. V was clipped by 5 bases and J by 2 bases, with 13 bases between them. CDR3 size: 15 residues. CDR1 and CDR2 (germline): SEHNR, FQNEAQ (reference sequence). In DNA form, the CDR3 reads TGTGCCAGCAGCCCCCGGGGAAACACCTACAATGAGCAGTTCTTC. Amino acid sequence: CASSPRGNTYNEQFF.

The rearrangement joins TRBV19 to TRBJ1-1; 7 bases agree with TRBD1. The CDR3 consists of 16 residues. J gave up 1 base and V 7 bases, and 12 bases lay outside the gene matches. Germline values: CDR1 LNHDA, CDR2 SQIVND (reference sequence). The CDR3 protein is CASNTLLGTENTEAFF. DNA for the CDR3: TGTGCCAGTAATACCCTTTTAGGGACAGAGAACACTGAAGCTTTCTTT.

The rearrangement links TRBV5-6 to TRBJ1-5; D may be TRBD1 (6 bases). With 5 bases removed from V and 5 bases from J, the gap between germline ends came to 11 bases. Germline loops: CDR1 SGHDT, CDR2 YYEEEE. CDR3 length: 13 residues. The CDR3 reads CASSLQGYQPQHF. Written as DNA, the CDR3 is TGTGCCAGCAGTTTACAGGGTTATCAGCCCCAGCATTTT.

The chain uses TRBV30 and TRBJ2-3, with 10 bases identical to TRBD2. The trim removed 0 bases at V and 4 bases at J, leaving 7 bases unmatched. CDR3 length: 16 amino acids. CDR1 is GTSNPN and CDR2 is SVGIG in the germline V gene (reference sequence). The CDR3 DNA follows: TGTGCCTGGAGTGTGGCTAGCGGGGGCCGGGCAGATACGCAGTATTTT. It encodes CAWSVASGGRADTQYF.

The V gene is TRBV27, the J gene TRBJ2-7; D gene ambiguous. V was trimmed by 0 bases and J by 3 bases, leaving 9 bases between them. CDR1 is MNHEY, CDR2 SMNVEV, per germline (reference sequence). The CDR3 has 14 residues. CDR3 protein: CASSLSLGRYEQYF. The DNA for the CDR3 is TGTGCCAGCAGTTTATCCCTTGGGCGCTACGAGCAGTACTTC.

This chain joins TRBV19 and TRBJ2-2, with a weak D call TRBD2 (5 bases). V was trimmed by 4 bases and J by 6 bases, leaving 12 bases between them. CDR3 length: 14 residues. Germline lookup yields CDR1 LNHDA and CDR2 SQIVND (reference sequence). The CDR3 protein is CASSTGVNAGELFF. The CDR3 DNA reads as TGTGCCAGTAGTACCGGGGTGAATGCCGGGGAGCTGTTTTTT.

The rearrangement uses TRBV6-4 and TRBJ2-2; D not resolved. The V end was cut by 0 bases, the J end by 8 bases, with 7 bases between. CDR3 size: 13 residues. CDR1 and CDR2 (germline): MRHNA, SNTAGT. The CDR3 here is CASSDSNGGELFF. The CDR3 DNA reads TGTGCCAGCAGTGACTCCAACGGGGGGGAGCTGTTTTTT.

This clone has just a few counts. The chain combines TRBV7-3 with TRBJ2-1, with no clear D. The CDR3 loop spans 12 amino acids. V was pared by 5 bases and J by 12 bases, with 14 bases between. Germline CDR1 reads SGHTA; CDR2 reads FQGTGA. The DNA for the CDR3 is TGTGCCAGCAGCGCGAGTGGGCTGACGCAGTTCTTC. Its protein product is CASSASGLTQFF.

About this clone itself: Other nucleotide sequences in the sample specify the same CDR3. This chain joins TRBV2 and TRBJ1-5; 9 nucleotides line up with TRBD1. V trimming: 8 bases; J trimming: 1 base; junction bases outside the gene matches: 6. This CDR3 is 15 amino acids long. Per the germline V gene, CDR1 is SNHLY and CDR2 is FYNNEI. The chain's CDR3 is CASRGQGRSNQPQHF. In DNA, the CDR3 is TGTGCCAGCCGTGGACAGGGGCGAAGCAATCAGCCCCAGCATTTT.

This chain links TRBV7-9 with TRBJ2-7, with 7 nucleotides matching TRBD1. Per the germline V gene, CDR1 is SEHNR and CDR2 is FQNEAQ (reference sequence). Trimming cost V 1 base and J 2 bases; bases outside gene matches: 2. The CDR3 is 14 amino acids. The CDR3 is CASSLGTGAYEQYF. The CDR3 DNA sequence: TGTGCCAGCAGCTTAGGGACAGGCGCCTACGAGCAGTACTTC.